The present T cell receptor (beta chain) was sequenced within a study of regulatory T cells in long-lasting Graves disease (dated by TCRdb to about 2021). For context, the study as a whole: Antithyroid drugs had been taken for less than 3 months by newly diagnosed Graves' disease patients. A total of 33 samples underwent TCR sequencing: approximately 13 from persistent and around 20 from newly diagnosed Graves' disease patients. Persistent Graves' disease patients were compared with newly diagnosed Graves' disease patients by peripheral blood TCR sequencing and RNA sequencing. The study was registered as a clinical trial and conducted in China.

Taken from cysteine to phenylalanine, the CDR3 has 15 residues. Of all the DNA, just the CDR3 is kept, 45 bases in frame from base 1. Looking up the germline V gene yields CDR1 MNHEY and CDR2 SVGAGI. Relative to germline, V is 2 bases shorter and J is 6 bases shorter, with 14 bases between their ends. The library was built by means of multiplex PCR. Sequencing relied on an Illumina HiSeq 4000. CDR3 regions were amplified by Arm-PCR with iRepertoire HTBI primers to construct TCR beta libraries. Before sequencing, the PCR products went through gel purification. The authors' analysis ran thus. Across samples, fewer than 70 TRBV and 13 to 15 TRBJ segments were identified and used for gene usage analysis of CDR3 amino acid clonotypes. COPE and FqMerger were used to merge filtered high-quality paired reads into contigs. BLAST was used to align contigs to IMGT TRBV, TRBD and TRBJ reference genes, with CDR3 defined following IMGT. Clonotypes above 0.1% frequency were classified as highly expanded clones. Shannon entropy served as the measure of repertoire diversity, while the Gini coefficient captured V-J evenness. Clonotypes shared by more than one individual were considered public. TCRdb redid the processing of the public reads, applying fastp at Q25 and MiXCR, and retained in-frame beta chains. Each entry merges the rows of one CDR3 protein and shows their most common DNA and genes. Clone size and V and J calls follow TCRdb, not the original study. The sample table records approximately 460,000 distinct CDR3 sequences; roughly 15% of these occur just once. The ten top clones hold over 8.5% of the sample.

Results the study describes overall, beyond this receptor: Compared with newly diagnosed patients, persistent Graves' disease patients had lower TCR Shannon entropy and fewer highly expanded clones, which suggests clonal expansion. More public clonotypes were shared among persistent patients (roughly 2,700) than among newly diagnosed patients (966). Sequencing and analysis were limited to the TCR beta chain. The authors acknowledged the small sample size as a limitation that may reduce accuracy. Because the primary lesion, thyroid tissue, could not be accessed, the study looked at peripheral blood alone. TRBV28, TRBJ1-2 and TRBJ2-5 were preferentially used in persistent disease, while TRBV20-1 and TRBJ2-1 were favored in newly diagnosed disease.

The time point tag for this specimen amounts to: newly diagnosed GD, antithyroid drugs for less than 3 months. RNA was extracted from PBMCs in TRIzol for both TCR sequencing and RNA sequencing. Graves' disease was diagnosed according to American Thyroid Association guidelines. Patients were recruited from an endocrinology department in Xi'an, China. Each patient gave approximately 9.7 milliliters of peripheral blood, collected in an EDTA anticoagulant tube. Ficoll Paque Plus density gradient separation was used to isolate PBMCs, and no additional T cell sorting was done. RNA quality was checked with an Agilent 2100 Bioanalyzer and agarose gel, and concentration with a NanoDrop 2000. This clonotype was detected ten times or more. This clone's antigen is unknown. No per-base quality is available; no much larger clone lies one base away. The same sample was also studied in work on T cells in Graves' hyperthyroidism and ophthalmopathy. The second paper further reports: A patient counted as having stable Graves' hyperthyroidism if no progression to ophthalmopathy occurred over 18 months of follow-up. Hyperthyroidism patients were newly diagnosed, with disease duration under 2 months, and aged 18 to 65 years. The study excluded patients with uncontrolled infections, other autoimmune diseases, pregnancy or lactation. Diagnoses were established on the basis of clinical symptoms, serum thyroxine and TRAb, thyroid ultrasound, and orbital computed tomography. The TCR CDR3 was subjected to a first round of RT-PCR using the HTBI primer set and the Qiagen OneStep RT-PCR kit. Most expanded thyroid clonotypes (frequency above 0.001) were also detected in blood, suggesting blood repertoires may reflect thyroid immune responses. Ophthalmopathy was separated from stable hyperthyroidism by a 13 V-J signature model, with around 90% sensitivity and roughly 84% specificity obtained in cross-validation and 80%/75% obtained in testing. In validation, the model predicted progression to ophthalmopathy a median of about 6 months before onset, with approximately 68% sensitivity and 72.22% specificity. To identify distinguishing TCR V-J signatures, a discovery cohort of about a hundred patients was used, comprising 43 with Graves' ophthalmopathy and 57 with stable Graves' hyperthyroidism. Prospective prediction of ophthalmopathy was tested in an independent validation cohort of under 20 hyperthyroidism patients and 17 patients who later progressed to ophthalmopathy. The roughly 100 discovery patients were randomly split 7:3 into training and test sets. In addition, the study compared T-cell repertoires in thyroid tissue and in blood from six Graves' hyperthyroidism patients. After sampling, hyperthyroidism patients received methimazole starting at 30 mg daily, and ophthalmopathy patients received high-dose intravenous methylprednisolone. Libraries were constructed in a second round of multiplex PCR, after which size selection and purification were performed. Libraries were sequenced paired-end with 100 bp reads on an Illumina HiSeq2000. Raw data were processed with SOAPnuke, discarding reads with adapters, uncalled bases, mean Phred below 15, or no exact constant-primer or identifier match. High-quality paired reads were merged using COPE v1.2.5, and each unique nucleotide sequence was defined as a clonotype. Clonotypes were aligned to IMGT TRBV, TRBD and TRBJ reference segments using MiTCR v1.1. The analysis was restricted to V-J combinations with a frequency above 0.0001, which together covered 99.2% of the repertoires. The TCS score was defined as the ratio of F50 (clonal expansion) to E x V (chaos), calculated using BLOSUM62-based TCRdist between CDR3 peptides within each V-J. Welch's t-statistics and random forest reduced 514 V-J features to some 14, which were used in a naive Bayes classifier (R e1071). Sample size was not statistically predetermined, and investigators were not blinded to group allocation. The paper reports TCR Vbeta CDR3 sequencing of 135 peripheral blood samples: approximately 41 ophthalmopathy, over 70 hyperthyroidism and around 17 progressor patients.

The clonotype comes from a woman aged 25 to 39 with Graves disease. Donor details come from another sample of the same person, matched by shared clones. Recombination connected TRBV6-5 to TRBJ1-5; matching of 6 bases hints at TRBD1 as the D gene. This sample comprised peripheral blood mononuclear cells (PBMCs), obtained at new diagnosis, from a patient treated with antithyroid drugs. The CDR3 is CASSYRGGGIQPQHF. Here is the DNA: TGTGCCAGCAGTTACAGGGGGGGAGGGATTCAGCCCCAGCATTTT.